The 28 T cell receptor beta chains below come from one sample, sequenced in a study of blood T cell repertoires in COVID-19. Only in-frame clones appear in the TCRdb table, and some are missing; sequencing was by immunoSEQ multiplex PCR. The repertoire includes about 220,000 clones, around 87% of them detected once, and about 3.3% sits in the top ten. The sample taken for sequencing was PBMCs or T cells enriched from blood (not recorded which). All receptors come from a woman under 30 in a cohort exposed to, infected with or recovered from COVID-19 (not recorded which).

The V and J genes are TRBV3-1 (or the pseudogene TRBV3-2) and TRBJ1-1, with TRBD1 matching 9 bases. The CDR3 is 15 residues long. CDR1 is LGHDT, CDR2 YNNKEL, per germline (reference sequence). The trim removed 3 bases at V and 3 bases at J, leaving 5 bases unmatched. CDR3 protein: CASSHPGQGYTEAFF. The DNA for the CDR3 is TGTGCCAGCAGCCACCCGGGACAGGGATACACTGAAGCTTTCTTT.

The J gene is TRBJ2-3, the V gene TRBV3-1 (or the pseudogene TRBV3-2), with a possible D match to TRBD2 (6 bases). The germline V and J ends were trimmed by 3 bases and 2 bases, with 15 bases remaining between them. The CDR3 consists of 16 residues. Germline CDR1 LGHDT, CDR2 YNNKEL (reference sequence). The CDR3 reads CASSQVSGPHTDTQYF. In DNA form, the CDR3 reads TGTGCCAGCAGCCAGGTTAGCGGCCCCCACACAGATACGCAGTATTTT.

The chain couples TRBV29-1 to TRBJ2-1, with 10 bases fitting TRBD1. V lost 7 bases, J lost 2 bases, and 5 bases stayed unmatched. This CDR3 is built from 14 residues. CDR1 and CDR2 (germline): SQVTM, ANQGSEA. The CDR3 spells CSGAGTGAYNEQFF. The CDR3 nucleotides are TGCAGCGGTGCCGGGACAGGGGCCTACAATGAGCAGTTCTTC.

This chain links TRBV7-9 with TRBJ2-7; possibly TRBD1 for D (6 bases). Trimming removed 1 base from V and 2 bases from J, with 9 bases in between. Germline V gene data show CDR1 as SEHNR and CDR2 as FQNEAQ (reference sequence). There are 14 residues in the CDR3. The CDR3 spells CASSLGTEAYEQYF. The CDR3 DNA is TGTGCCAGCAGCTTAGGGACAGAAGCCTACGAGCAGTACTTC.

J is TRBJ1-6 and V is TRBV28; tentative D call: TRBD1 (5 bases). This CDR3 spans 11 amino acids. Trimming removed 6 bases from V and 10 bases from J, with 7 bases in between. CDR1 and CDR2 (germline): MDHEN, SYDVKM. As DNA, the CDR3 is TGTGCCAGCAGCCCAGGGTCACCCCTCCACTTT. Encoded protein: CASSPGSPLHF. Based on the CDR3 plus reference TRBV28 and TRBJ1-6, the full variable domain is DVKVTQSSRYLVKRTGEKVFLECVQDMDHENMFWYRQDPGLGLRLIYFSYDVKMKEKGDIPEGYSVSREKKERFSLILESASTNQTSMYLCASSPGSPLHFGNGTRLTVT.

This chain uses TRBV6-5 with TRBJ2-7; 7 nucleotides match TRBD1. Trimming cost V 6 bases and J 1 base; bases outside gene matches: 6. This CDR3 has 14 amino acids. Germline V lookup: CDR1 MNHEY, CDR2 SVGAGI. The CDR3 protein is CASSTGQASYEQYF. The CDR3 DNA sequence: TGTGCCAGCAGCACAGGACAGGCATCCTACGAGCAGTACTTC.

The rearrangement joins TRBV28 to TRBJ1-4; 9 bases line up with TRBD1. V gave up 3 bases and J gave up 6 bases; unmatched junction bases: 5. Germline CDR1 and CDR2: MDHEN and SYDVKM. The CDR3 runs to 15 residues. In nucleotides, the CDR3 is TGTGCCAGCAGTTTTCCGACAGGGGGGGATGAAAAACTGTTTTTT. Translating it yields CASSFPTGGDEKLFF.

This clone was found a few times. The rearrangement joins TRBV5-4 to TRBJ2-5; 7 nucleotides match TRBD2. Germline CDR1 SGHNT, CDR2 YYREEE (reference sequence). This CDR3 comprises 16 residues. V shed 0 bases, J shed 0 bases, and the junction held 5 bases outside the gene matches. CDR3 residues: CASSLGVGGDQETQYF. The CDR3 nucleotides are TGTGCCAGCAGCTTGGGTGTGGGGGGGGACCAAGAGACCCAGTACTTC.

The chain recombines TRBV11-2 with TRBJ1-2; the D is unclear. With 1 base removed from V and 4 bases from J, the gap between germline ends came to 10 bases. CDR3 size: 14 residues. Germline CDR1 SGHAT, CDR2 FQNNGV. The CDR3 here is CASSLGVDFYGYTF. The CDR3 DNA reads TGTGCCAGCAGCTTAGGTGTAGACTTCTATGGCTACACCTTC.

V and J are TRBV2 and TRBJ1-5; tentative D call: TRBD1 (5 bases). Trimming left V 6 bases short and J 3 bases short, with 15 bases between. The CDR3 covers 15 residues. CDR1 is SNHLY, CDR2 FYNNEI, per germline. This CDR3 is CASSVPPGDNQPQHF. CDR3 nucleotides: TGTGCCAGCAGCGTACCGCCGGGGGACAATCAGCCCCAGCATTTT. The variable domain in full, with the rest retrieved from reference TRBV2 and TRBJ1-5, is EPEVTQTPSHQVTQMGQEVILRCVPISNHLYFYWYRQILGQKVEFLVSFYNNEISEKSEIFDDQFSVERPDGSNFTLKIRSTKLEDSAMYFCASSVPPGDNQPQHFGDGTRLSIL.

The chain is built from TRBV6-5 and TRBJ1-5; 7 nucleotides align to TRBD1. This CDR3 has 13 residues. The V segment lost 7 bases and the J segment 4 bases; nucleotides outside the gene matches: 4. The germline V gene encodes CDR1 MNHEY and CDR2 SVGAGI. Here the CDR3 DNA reads TGTGCCAGCACGGGACAGTTAAATCAGCCCCAGCATTTT. It codes for CASTGQLNQPQHF.

Here the CDR3 DNA reads TGTGCCAGCAGTCTCCTACTAGCGGGAGACTCAGATACGCAGTATTTT. The encoded protein is CASSLLLAGDSDTQYF. V and J are TRBV2 and TRBJ2-3, with TRBD2 matching 11 bases. In germline, CDR1 is SNHLY, CDR2 FYNNEI. The CDR3 has 16 amino acids. Germline trimming cut 5 bases from V and 4 bases from J; bases unmatched to any gene: 8.

V usage is TRBV21-1 and J usage is TRBJ2-2; no check of the table's D call, TRBD1, against the DNA was made. TRBV21-1 is a pseudogene. This CDR3 comprises 15 residues. For the CDR3, the DNA is TGTGCCAGCAGCAAAACAAGCAGGGACACCGGGGAGCTGTTTTTT. Encoded protein: CASSKTSRDTGELFF.

The rearrangement joins TRBV24-1 to TRBJ2-3, with TRBD2 matching 8 bases. The CDR3 extends over 14 amino acids. Germline CDR1 and CDR2: KGHDR and SFDVKD. The ends lost 4 bases at V and 1 base at J; junction bases unmatched: 0. CDR3 bases: TGTGCCACCAGTGACGGGGGGGGCACAGATACGCAGTATTTT. Translated, it gives CATSDGGGTDTQYF.

The V and J genes are TRBV28 and TRBJ1-5; no clear D. This CDR3 is built from 13 residues. Germline-derived CDR1 and CDR2 are MDHEN and SYDVKM. Trimming removed 3 bases from V and 4 bases from J, with 7 bases in between. CDR3 loop: CASSFKPNQPQHF. In DNA, the CDR3 is TGTGCCAGCAGTTTCAAGCCAAATCAGCCCCAGCATTTT.

The chain has TRBV20-1 and TRBJ1-1; weak D call: TRBD1 (6 bases). The germline CDR1 and CDR2 sequences are DFQATT and SNEGSKA (reference sequence). The CDR3 runs to 11 residues. The V end was cut by 7 bases, the J end by 3 bases, with 9 bases between. CDR3 residues: CSGDTDTEAFF. DNA of the CDR3: TGCAGTGGGGACACCGACACTGAAGCTTTCTTT.

This rearrangement joins TRBV7-3 to TRBJ2-2, with TRBD2 as a possible D gene (6 bases). The germline V gene has CDR1 SGHTA and CDR2 FQGTGA. Trimming removed 2 bases at V and 3 bases at J, with 10 bases between. This CDR3 comprises 15 residues. The CDR3 region is CASSLGGHDTGELFF. DNA of the CDR3: TGTGCCAGCAGCTTAGGAGGGCACGACACCGGGGAGCTGTTTTTT.

The genes are TRBV7-8 and TRBJ1-1, with D possibly being TRBD1 (6 bases). Germline CDR1 SGHVS, CDR2 FQNEAQ. V dropped 2 bases and J dropped 0 bases, with 10 bases sitting between them. This CDR3 spans 15 amino acids. CDR3 bases: TGTGCCAGCAGCTTACACAGGGTTATGAACACTGAAGCTTTCTTT. Encoded protein: CASSLHRVMNTEAFF.

J is TRBJ1-5 and V is TRBV27; D is perhaps TRBD1 (5 bases). The V end lost 5 bases, the J end lost 3 bases, and 17 bases lay between the germline ends. This CDR3 is 16 amino acids long. Germline V gene data show CDR1 as MNHEY and CDR2 as SMNVEV (reference sequence). CDR3 region: CASSPGLGGYNQPQHF. In DNA form, the CDR3 reads TGTGCCAGCAGTCCGGGACTGGGGGGGTACAATCAGCCCCAGCATTTT.

The count of this clone is one. This chain uses TRBV19 with TRBJ2-6, with a weak D call TRBD2 (6 bases). The germline V gene has CDR1 LNHDA and CDR2 SQIVND (reference sequence). V was cut by 3 bases and J by 0 bases, with 9 bases left in between. The CDR3 has 16 amino acids. For the CDR3, the DNA is TGTGCCAGTAGTATTGCGGGAAGCTCTGGGGCCAACGTCCTGACTTTC. It specifies CASSIAGSSGANVLTF. Using reference TRBV19 and TRBJ2-6 for the parts outside the CDR3, the full variable domain is DGGITQSPKYLFRKEGQNVTLSCEQNLNHDAMYWYRQDPGQGLRLIYYSQIVNDFQKGDIAEGYSVSREKKESFPLTVTSAQKNPTAFYLCASSIAGSSGANVLTFGAGSRLTVL.

This clone has a handful of counts. V is TRBV18 and J is TRBJ2-2; D possibly corresponds to TRBD2 (5 bases). The germline V and J ends were trimmed by 3 bases and 0 bases, with 8 bases remaining between them. CDR1 KGHSH and CDR2 LQKENI come from the germline V gene. The CDR3 sequence is 15 residues long. The CDR3 loop reads CASSPRTANTGELFF. Written as DNA, the CDR3 is TGTGCCAGCTCACCCCGGACTGCGAACACCGGGGAGCTGTTTTTT.

The chain carries TRBV5-1 and TRBJ2-7, with TRBD2 matching over 11 bases. Trimming removed 5 bases from V and 3 bases from J; junction bases left unmatched: 10. The CDR3 sequence is 16 residues long. CDR1 is SGHRS and CDR2 is YFSETQ in the germline V gene. The DNA for the CDR3 is TGCGCCAGCAGTCAGGGGACTAGCGGCGATTACTACGAGCAGTACTTC. Translated, it gives CASSQGTSGDYYEQYF.

This chain uses TRBV18 with TRBJ2-3, with 16 bases matching TRBD2. CDR3 length: 16 amino acids. The junction had 3 bases not matched to a gene; V was cut back by 3 bases and J by 6 bases. The germline V gene encodes CDR1 KGHSH and CDR2 LQKENI. CDR3 protein: CASSPGLAGGLDTQYF. The CDR3, as DNA: TGTGCCAGCTCACCGGGACTAGCGGGAGGGCTTGATACGCAGTATTTT.

The chain joins TRBV7-3 to TRBJ1-1; unclear D gene. The CDR3 length is 13 residues. Germline V lookup: CDR1 SGHTA, CDR2 FQGTGA. The V and J ends lost 5 bases and 4 bases respectively, with 11 bases between them. The CDR3 nucleotides are TGTGCCAGCAGCCCGGGTCTGCTCACTGAAGCTTTCTTT. Translating it yields CASSPGLLTEAFF.

This CDR3 is CASRLTGGSFYEQYF. CDR3 nucleotide sequence: TGTGCCAGCAGGTTAACGGGGGGGAGTTTCTACGAGCAGTACTTC. This rearrangement joins TRBV5-4 to TRBJ2-7; TRBD2 agrees at 8 bases. Trimming at V came to 5 bases and at J to 3 bases, leaving 10 bases not matched to a gene. The V gene's germline CDR1 is SGHNT and CDR2 YYREEE (reference sequence). The CDR3 contains 15 residues.

The chain couples TRBV5-5 to TRBJ2-6; TRBD1 matches 8 bases. In germline, CDR1 is SGHKS, CDR2 YYEKEE (reference sequence). This CDR3 is built from 19 residues. Trimming took 1 base from V and 4 from J; bases not matched to a gene: 13. The CDR3 DNA sequence: TGTGCCAGCAGCTTGCCCGGGGGAACAGGGGGTTACGGGGCCAACGTCCTGACTTTC. This gives the protein CASSLPGGTGGYGANVLTF.

This chain connects TRBV5-1 to TRBJ2-3, with 7 bases aligning to TRBD1. After removal of 4 bases from V and 2 bases from J, the junction contained 4 bases not matched to a gene. The CDR3 contains 14 residues. Germline-derived CDR1 and CDR2 are SGHRS and YFSETQ. CDR3 sequence (DNA): TGCGCCAGCAGCGGGACAGAGATCACAGATACGCAGTATTTT. Translated, it gives CASSGTEITDTQYF.

This chain joins TRBV2 and TRBJ1-2, with no clear D. Trimming shortened V by 6 bases and J by 2 bases, and 4 bases separated the two germline ends. There are 11 residues in the CDR3. Germline CDR1 reads SNHLY; CDR2 reads FYNNEI. The chain's CDR3 is CASSLNYGYTF. The CDR3 bases are TGTGCCAGCAGCCTCAACTATGGCTACACCTTC. Drawing the rest from reference TRBV2 and TRBJ1-2, the complete variable domain is EPEVTQTPSHQVTQMGQEVILRCVPISNHLYFYWYRQILGQKVEFLVSFYNNEISEKSEIFDDQFSVERPDGSNFTLKIRSTKLEDSAMYFCASSLNYGYTFGSGTRLTVV.